The entry that follows covers one T cell receptor (beta chain) sequence. Antigen unknown. This specimen belongs to a study of T cell responses to AZD1222 COVID-19 vaccine. TCRdb's copy holds only in-frame clones and misses some; the assay was immunoSEQ multiplex PCR. The table lists around 110,000 clones, approximately 90% of them singletons. General study results and limits: The span of vaccine-associated CD4 TCRs extended across spike, with dominance at 160-218 and 743-854.

The CDR3 has 16 amino acids. CDR1 and CDR2 (germline): SQVTM, ANQGSEA. Trimming took 4 bases from V and 0 from J; bases not matched to a gene: 5. The chain combines TRBV29-1 with TRBJ2-7, with 14 bases lining up with TRBD2. The source material was peripheral blood, sampled 28 days after the second AZD1222 dose. This TCR was sampled from an adult who received the AZD1222 COVID-19 vaccine. The CDR3 DNA reads TGCAGCGTTGGGCCGGGACTAGCGGGGGACTCCTACGAGCAGTACTTC. Its translation: CSVGPGLAGDSYEQYF.